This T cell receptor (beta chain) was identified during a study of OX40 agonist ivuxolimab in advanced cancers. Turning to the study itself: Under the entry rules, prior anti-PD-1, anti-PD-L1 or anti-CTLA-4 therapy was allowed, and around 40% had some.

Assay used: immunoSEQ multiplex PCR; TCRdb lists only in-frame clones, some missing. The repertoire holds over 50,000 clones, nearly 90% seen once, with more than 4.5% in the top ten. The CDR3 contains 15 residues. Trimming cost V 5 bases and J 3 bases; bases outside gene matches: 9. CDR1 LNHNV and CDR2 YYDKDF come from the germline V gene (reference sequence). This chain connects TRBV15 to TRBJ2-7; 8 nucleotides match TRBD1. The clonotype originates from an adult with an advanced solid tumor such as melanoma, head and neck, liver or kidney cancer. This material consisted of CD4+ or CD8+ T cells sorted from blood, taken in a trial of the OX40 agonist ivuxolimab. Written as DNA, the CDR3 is TGTGCCACCAGCGCCCGGGCAGGGGGCGTCTACGAGCAGTACTTC. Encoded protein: CATSARAGGVYEQYF.